This T cell receptor (beta chain) was observed in a study of blood T cell repertoires in COVID-19. Background on the study: Acute-phase and convalescent COVID-19 samples originated in the United States, Italy and Spain. PBMCs, B-cell-depleted T cells, or T cells were the source of the cDNA or gDNA that made up the material.

Per germline, CDR1 ENHRY and CDR2 SYGVKD. CDR3 length: 15 amino acids. The V end was cut by 5 bases, the J end by 2 bases, with 15 bases between. How the authors handled the data: Estimated nucleated cell counts came from reference gene primer amplification. TCRdb's copy holds only in-frame clones and misses some; the assay was immunoSEQ multiplex PCR. V and J calls and clone size come straight from that table; D and trimming were deduced from the DNA. Found here are around 480,000 clones, around 88% of them singletons; the top ten hold around 12%. Followed longitudinally, the Seattle patients had been enrolled during active infection.

The receptor was derived from a woman aged 45-60 years with COVID-19, enrolled during active disease. V is TRBV10-3 and J is TRBJ1-1, with D maybe TRBD1 (6 bases). Specimen: peripheral blood. The CDR3 DNA follows: TGTGCCATCAGTCTCACCGGGACACCTAACACTGAAGCTTTCTTT. This codes for CAISLTGTPNTEAFF.